One and the same sample provided the 7 T cell receptor beta chains below, sequenced in a study of cytomegalovirus exposure and HLA in healthy donors. Primers: 60 Vbeta forward and 13 Jbeta reverse. The repertoire was sequenced with immunoSEQ multiplex PCR; TCRdb's copy has only in-frame clones and lacks some. Among some 90,000 clones listed, roughly 80% were seen once. The sample comprised PBMCs. These receptors were taken from a human donor in good health.

This chain joins TRBV7-2 and TRBJ2-5, with D possibly being TRBD2 (6 bases). The germline V gene has CDR1 SGHTA and CDR2 FQGNSA. Trimming took 0 bases from V and 4 from J, leaving 12 bases between them. The CDR3 has 15 amino acids. CDR3 region: CASSLAVGSGETQYF. CDR3 in DNA: TGTGCCAGCAGCTTAGCGGTCGGGAGTGGAGAGACCCAGTACTTC.

This sequence joins TRBV27 and TRBJ1-5, with D possibly matching TRBD1 (6 bases). Trimming pared 5 bases from V and 2 bases from J, leaving 10 bases between. Germline V gene lookup returns CDR1 MNHEY and CDR2 SMNVEV (reference sequence). The CDR3 sequence is 14 residues long. The DNA for the CDR3 is TGTGCCAGCAGTCCGCGGACAGGCAATCAGCCCCAGCATTTT. Amino acids: CASSPRTGNQPQHF.

The chain has TRBV28 and TRBJ2-5, with 9 bases lining up with TRBD2. The junction had 11 bases not matched to a gene; V was cut back by 5 bases and J by 4 bases. The CDR3 is 16 residues long. CDR1 and CDR2 (germline): MDHEN, SYDVKM. The CDR3 loop reads CASSPLAGLGAETQYF. CDR3 sequence (DNA): TGTGCCAGCAGTCCCCTAGCGGGACTAGGGGCAGAGACCCAGTACTTC.

This clone occurred a few times. The chain couples TRBV28 to TRBJ1-2, with 7 nucleotides matching TRBD1. This CDR3 comprises 15 residues. In germline, CDR1 is MDHEN, CDR2 SYDVKM. Trimming at V came to 3 bases and at J to 5 bases, leaving 9 bases not matched to a gene. The CDR3 region has the DNA TGTGCCAGCAGTTTGACAGGGAGGAAAGGGTATGGCTACACCTTC. Protein sequence: CASSLTGRKGYGYTF.

With regard to this clone: Additional DNA sequences in this sample encode the identical CDR3. This chain uses TRBV19 with TRBJ2-6; D possibly corresponds to TRBD1 (5 bases). V was clipped by 7 bases and J by 1 base, with 8 bases between them. CDR1 is LNHDA, CDR2 SQIVND, per germline (reference sequence). CDR3 length: 14 residues. CDR3 nucleotides: TGTGCCAGTATAGACAGATCTGGGGCCAACGTCCTGACTTTC. Protein: CASIDRSGANVLTF.

This chain links TRBV5-1 with TRBJ2-3; 10 bases line up with TRBD2. Germline V CDR1 and CDR2: SGHRS, YFSETQ. This CDR3 spans 16 amino acids. V was clipped by 1 base and J by 0 bases; unmatched bases: 2. The CDR3 region is CASSLTSGTSTDTQYF. In nucleotides, the CDR3 is TGCGCCAGCAGCTTGACTAGCGGGACAAGCACAGATACGCAGTATTTT.

The CDR3 coding sequence is TGTGCCAGCAGCTTGGTGGGGACATTAGGTGATGAGCAGTTCTTC. Protein product: CASSLVGTLGDEQFF. The rearrangement uses TRBV5-6 and TRBJ2-1; D may be TRBD1 (6 bases). This CDR3 contains 15 residues. Germline CDR1 reads SGHDT; CDR2 reads YYEEEE. V was pared by 0 bases and J by 8 bases, with 15 bases between. The complete variable domain, with remaining parts taken from reference TRBV5-6 and TRBJ2-1, reads DAGVTQSPTHLIKTRGQQVTLRCSPKSGHDTVSWYQQALGQGPQFIFQYYEEEERQRGNFPDRFSGHQFPNYSSELNVNALLLGDSALYLCASSLVGTLGDEQFFGPGTRLTVL.